Described below is a single T cell receptor beta chain sequence and its context. The limits of the CDR3 on the DNA are not certain, so only TCRdb's listed CDR3 is given. The CDR3 totals 15 residues, both ends included. Germline CDR1 SNHLY, CDR2 FYNNEI. This specimen comes from a study of control samples from healthy donors and cancer patients. Assay used: immunoSEQ multiplex PCR; TCRdb lists only in-frame clones, some missing. The table lists 69,000 or so clones, about 95% of them singletons, with roughly 3% in the top ten. The rearrangement links TRBV2 to TRBJ1-2; whether TRBD1, the table's D call, matches the DNA was not checked. Sample: blood. This TCR was recovered from a woman younger than 45 in good health. CDR3: CASSTSGQGFYGYTF.